The rows below give T cell receptor beta chains drawn from one sample of a study of T cells in Graves' hyperthyroidism and ophthalmopathy. Each CDR3 protein gets one entry after TCRdb re-called the multiplex PCR reads with MiXCR. The sample has around 210,000 distinct CDR3 sequences, less than 20% seen once. Source material: blood. These receptors were taken from a woman in her forties or fifties with Graves' hyperthyroidism. The CDR3 runs from the conserved cysteine through the conserved F or W. The D gene is left open where the match is weak. Part of the rows lack a size; the others show once, few, many or a class for expanded clones.

j_gene	abundance	v_gene	d_gene	CDR3nt	CDR3aa
TRBJ1-5	many	TRBV7-8	TRBD1	TGTGCCAGCAGCTTCTACAGGGGAGGTCAGCCCCAGCATTTT	CASSFYRGGQPQHF
TRBJ2-6	few	TRBV14	NA	TGTGCCAGCAGCCAAGATCTGAGTCCAGGAAATGGGGCCAACGTCCTGACTTTC	CASSQDLSPGNGANVLTF
TRBJ1-2	many	TRBV29-1	NA	TGCAGCGTTGATACGGGGGGGCGCGGCTATGGCTACACCTTC	CSVDTGGRGYGYTF
TRBJ1-1	NA	TRBV7-9	NA	TGTGCCAGCAGCTCCCCAGGGAGCGGGAAGGACACTGAAGCTTTCTTT	CASSSPGSGKDTEAFF
TRBJ2-5	few	TRBV4-2	NA	TGTGCCAGCAGCCAAGATTTCGTACGAGAGACCCAGTACTTC	CASSQDFVRETQYF
TRBJ2-1	NA	TRBV7-9	NA	TGTGCCAGCAGCCCCTCCGGGGGCGTCTACAATGAGCAGTTCTTC	CASSPSGGVYNEQFF
TRBJ2-5	many	TRBV12-3/TRBV12-4	NA	TGTGCCAGCAGTTACACAGGGAAGGTGGAGACCCAGTACTTC	CASSYTGKVETQYF
TRBJ2-5	NA	TRBV28	NA	TGTGCCAGCAGTCCAGCGGACAGGAGGGGAGAGACCCAGTACTTC	CASSPADRRGETQYF
TRBJ2-5	few	TRBV20-1	TRBD2	TGCAGTGCTAAGAGACTAGCGGGCAAAGAGACCCAGTACTTC	CSAKRLAGKETQYF
TRBJ1-2	many	TRBV28	TRBD1	TGTGCCAGCAGTCCCCAGGACAGGAACTATGGCTACACCTTC	CASSPQDRNYGYTF
TRBJ1-1	NA	TRBV2	NA	TGTGCCAGCAGCCCGGACTGGAACACTGAAGCTTTCTTT	CASSPDWNTEAFF
TRBJ1-5	NA	TRBV6-1	TRBD1	TGTGCCAGCAGTTTGAGACAGGGCGGAGTTAGCAATCAGCCCCAGCATTTT	CASSLRQGGVSNQPQHF
TRBJ2-1	many	TRBV11-1	NA	TGTGCCAGCAGCTTAGGTGGAGAAAATGAGCAGTTCTTC	CASSLGGENEQFF
TRBJ2-5	many	TRBV27	TRBD2	TGTGCCAGCAGTTTACAAAGCGGGAGTGAGACCCAGTACTTC	CASSLQSGSETQYF
TRBJ1-2	NA	TRBV27	NA	TGTGCCAGCAGCCCCAGATTCGGACTGACGAACTATGGCTACACCTTC	CASSPRFGLTNYGYTF
TRBJ2-6	NA	TRBV19	TRBD1	TGTGCCAGTTGTACTACCGGGACAGGGGGTTCTGGGGCCAACGTCCTGACTTTC	CASCTTGTGGSGANVLTF
TRBJ1-5	few	TRBV28	TRBD1	TGTGCCAGCAGGCCGACAGGGATGTTGGGAAATCAGCCCCAGCATTTT	CASRPTGMLGNQPQHF
TRBJ1-6	NA	TRBV7-2	TRBD1	TGTGCCAGCAGCTTAAGCGGACAGGGGAATTCACCCCTCCACTTT	CASSLSGQGNSPLHF
TRBJ1-6	many	TRBV12-3/TRBV12-4	NA	TGTGCCAGCAGTTTAGGCAGTAATTCACCCCTCCACTTT	CASSLGSNSPLHF
TRBJ2-7	many	TRBV20-1	TRBD1	TGCAGTGCTAGGCCAGGGATAAGACAGGGCCAAGGCTACGAGCAGTACTTC	CSARPGIRQGQGYEQYF
TRBJ2-3	NA	TRBV30	TRBD2	TGTGCCTGGAGAGCGACTAGCGGGAGGGCAGATACGCAGTATTTT	CAWRATSGRADTQYF
TRBJ2-7	once	TRBV10-3	NA	TGTGCCATCAGGGAGAGGCTTGTCGACGAGCAGTACTTC	CAIRERLVDEQYF
TRBJ2-2	once	TRBV2	TRBD2	TGTGCCAGCAGGGTAGAACTAGCGGGGGGGCCCGGGGAGCTGTTTTTT	CASRVELAGGPGELFF
TRBJ2-1	NA	TRBV7-6	TRBD2	TGTGCCAGCAGCTCTAACTATGAGCAGGCTAGCGGGAGGAGTCCCTACAATGAGCAGTTCTTC	CASSSNYEQASGRSPYNEQFF
TRBJ2-1	many	TRBV5-1	NA	TGCGCCAGCAGCTTGGAGGTATCCTCCTACAATGAGCAGTTCTTC	CASSLEVSSYNEQFF
TRBJ1-4	many	TRBV18	NA	TGTGCCAGCTCACCGGGAGCTAATAATGAAAAACTGTTTTTT	CASSPGANNEKLFF
TRBJ2-1	many	TRBV20-1	NA	TGCAGTTCCAACAAGGGTAGCGGAATCTACAATGAGCAGTTCTTC	CSSNKGSGIYNEQFF
TRBJ1-5	few	TRBV18	NA	TGTGCCAGCTCACCACGGACGGGACAATGGAATAGCAATCAGCCCCAGCATTTT	CASSPRTGQWNSNQPQHF
TRBJ1-1	many	TRBV5-1	NA	TGCGCCAGCAGCTTGGTGATGGGAAAACTCAACACTGAAGCTTTCTTT	CASSLVMGKLNTEAFF
TRBJ1-1	NA	TRBV15	NA	TGTGCCACCAGCAGAGGGGGGACGGTGGCTGAAGCTTTCTTT	CATSRGGTVAEAFF
TRBJ2-1	many	TRBV6-5	TRBD2	TGTGCCAGCAGTTACTCACTAGCGGGTGCCATCGAGCAGTTCTTC	CASSYSLAGAIEQFF
TRBJ1-2	many	TRBV30	NA	TGTGCCTGGAGTGCAGGGGCAAGCCATGGCTACACCTTC	CAWSAGASHGYTF
TRBJ2-3	few	TRBV19	NA	TGTGCCAGTAGTAGGGGCACCGAACCAACAGATACGCAGTATTTT	CASSRGTEPTDTQYF
TRBJ1-4	many	TRBV5-1	NA	TGCGCCAGCAGCTTAGCCCTTTCGGGGAATGAAAAACTGTTTTTT	CASSLALSGNEKLFF
TRBJ1-1	many	TRBV9	NA	TGTGCCAGCAGTGGGACGGTTGACACTGAAGCTTTCTTT	CASSGTVDTEAFF